These 4 T cell receptor beta chains came from one sample sequenced in a study of blood T cells in healthy people across ages. Using a J-beta primer mix together with a sample-barcoded 5' primer, a second PCR was run for roughly 7 to 11 cycles. TCRdb re-derived calls from the 5' RACE reads in MiXCR, one entry per CDR3 protein. The profile covers hundreds of thousands of distinct CDR3 sequences, with 50% to 65% appearing a single time and 41% taken by the ten largest. The sample taken for sequencing was blood. These receptors came from a man older than 75 in good health.

The chain has TRBV6-2 or TRBV6-3 and TRBJ2-5; D gene ambiguous. The CDR3 runs 12 residues. The V gene lost 1 base and the J gene lost 4 bases, with 4 bases spanning the gap. CDR1 and CDR2 from the germline V gene are MNHEY and SVGEGT. The CDR3 DNA sequence: TGTGCCAGCAGTTACTACGGAGAGACCCAGTACTTC. Translation gives CASSYYGETQYF.

The chain links TRBV12-3 or TRBV12-4 to TRBJ2-5; the D call may be TRBD1 or TRBD2 (5 bases each). V lost 5 bases, J lost 11 bases, and 18 bases lay in between. The CDR3 contains 13 residues. DNA for the CDR3: TGTGCCAGCAGTCCCAGGGACGGGAATGAGCAGTACTTC. Its protein is CASSPRDGNEQYF.

A few counts support this clonotype. The chain combines TRBV7-2 with TRBJ1-2; unclear D gene. Germline V gives CDR1 SGHTA, CDR2 FQGNSA. The CDR3 covers 13 residues. Trimming took off 4 bases at V and 5 bases at J, with 11 bases between the two ends. The CDR3 DNA reads TGTGCCAGCAGCTCCCGAGGAGCTTATGGCTACACCTTC. This gives the protein CASSSRGAYGYTF.

V is TRBV29-1 and J is TRBJ1-1; 9 bases are shared with TRBD1. Germline V CDR1 and CDR2: SQVTM, ANQGSEA. CDR3 length: 13 residues. Losses at the gene ends were 6 bases for V and 4 bases for J; bases not matched to a gene: 6. The CDR3 DNA sequence: TGCAGCGTAGATAGGGACAGGGTCACTGAAGCTTTCTTT. Its protein is CSVDRDRVTEAFF.